The 15 T cell receptor beta chains in this list originate from one sample, sequenced in a study of blood T cell repertoires in COVID-19. Sequencing was performed with immunoSEQ multiplex PCR; in TCRdb, only in-frame clones are kept and a portion is missing. The table includes 190,000 or so clones, around 87% detected once. The sequencing input was peripheral blood. These receptors all stem from a man aged 45 to 65 with acute or convalescent COVID-19.

This rearrangement joins TRBV2 to TRBJ2-3; 8 positions match TRBD1. The CDR3 spans 13 residues. V dropped 6 bases and J dropped 3; count of bases not matched to a gene: 2. Germline CDR1 reads SNHLY; CDR2 reads FYNNEI. The CDR3 DNA reads as TGTGCCAGCAGGACAGGGGCGACAGATACGCAGTATTTT. It is translated as CASRTGATDTQYF.

V and J are TRBV30 and TRBJ1-2; D is perhaps TRBD1 (5 bases). In germline, CDR1 is GTSNPN, CDR2 SVGIG (reference sequence). The length of the CDR3 is 13 residues. The germline V and J ends were trimmed by 2 bases and 2 bases, with 9 bases remaining between them. The CDR3 is CAWSFGQNYGYTF. CDR3 DNA sequence: TGTGCCTGGAGTTTTGGACAAAACTATGGCTACACCTTC.

The J gene is TRBJ2-7, the V gene TRBV3-1 (or the pseudogene TRBV3-2); TRBD1 matches at 8 bases. CDR3 size: 16 residues. Per the germline V gene, CDR1 is LGHDT and CDR2 is YNNKEL (reference sequence). V lost 1 base, J lost 4 bases, and 9 bases stayed unmatched. The CDR3 DNA sequence: TGTGCCAGCAGCCAAGGCACACTCAGGGGGCATTACGAGCAGTACTTC. This encodes CASSQGTLRGHYEQYF.

This clone came up once. V usage is TRBV6-2 or TRBV6-3 and J usage is TRBJ2-3; D is possibly TRBD1 (6 bases). The CDR3 is 13 amino acids. Germline V gene lookup returns CDR1 MNHEY and CDR2 SVGEGT. The V gene lost 5 bases and the J gene lost 4 bases, with 10 bases spanning the gap. CDR3 in DNA: TGTGCCAGCAGTAACAGGGTCGCAGATACGCAGTATTTT. Its protein is CASSNRVADTQYF.

CDR3 coding DNA: TGCAGCGTTGAAACAGGTAGTCTCCCCCACTATGGCTACACCTTC. Protein product: CSVETGSLPHYGYTF. J is TRBJ1-2 and V is TRBV29-1; D perhaps matches TRBD1 (5 bases). The CDR3 sequence is 15 residues long. Per germline, CDR1 SQVTM and CDR2 ANQGSEA. Trimming removed 2 bases from V and 3 bases from J, with 16 bases in between.

This clone was seen a few times. This chain links TRBV2 with TRBJ2-7, with 7 bases lining up with TRBD1. This CDR3 has 13 amino acids. J gave up 7 bases and V 6 bases, and 9 bases lay outside the gene matches. From germline, CDR1 is SNHLY and CDR2 FYNNEI. The DNA for the CDR3 is TGTGCCAGCAGGACCGGGACAGTGGGGGAGCAGTACTTC. Encoded protein: CASRTGTVGEQYF.

V and J are TRBV6-5 and TRBJ2-7, with 7 bases that match TRBD1. The CDR3 length is 16 residues. The V and J ends lost 0 bases and 0 bases, in that order; junction bases with no gene match: 5. Germline V gene sequence: CDR1 MNHEY, CDR2 SVGAGI. This chain's CDR3 is CASSYSRGPDSYEQYF. The CDR3 DNA follows: TGTGCCAGCAGTTACTCGAGGGGGCCGGACTCCTACGAGCAGTACTTC.

This clone has a handful of counts. The chain is built from TRBV11-2 and TRBJ2-1, with D perhaps TRBD2 (6 bases). The V end lost 5 bases, the J end lost 5 bases, and 16 bases lay between the germline ends. This CDR3 comprises 15 residues. Germline V lookup: CDR1 SGHAT, CDR2 FQNNGV. The CDR3 protein is CASSRGWSSHNEQFF. The CDR3 DNA sequence: TGTGCCAGCAGCCGGGGGTGGAGTTCCCACAATGAGCAGTTCTTC.

The gene calls are TRBV7-8 and TRBJ1-6; 12 bases map to TRBD1. V dropped 5 bases and J dropped 9; count of bases not matched to a gene: 5. This CDR3 is built from 15 residues. Germline CDR1 reads SGHVS; CDR2 reads FQNEAQ. The CDR3 is CASSPRDRGPSPLHF. The CDR3 region has the DNA TGTGCCAGCAGCCCGCGGGACAGGGGGCCTTCACCCCTCCACTTT.

As to this clone: The identical CDR3 is also encoded by other nucleotide sequences in the sample. The genes are TRBV18 and TRBJ2-5; D ambiguous. Trimming pared 3 bases from V and 3 bases from J, leaving 8 bases between. CDR3 length: 13 residues. Per germline, CDR1 KGHSH and CDR2 LQKENI. The CDR3 loop reads CASSPGREETQYF. The CDR3 coding sequence is TGTGCCAGCTCACCGGGCAGAGAAGAGACCCAGTACTTC.

J is TRBJ1-4 and V is TRBV2; 11 nucleotides match TRBD1. The ends lost 3 bases at V and 0 bases at J; junction bases unmatched: 9. This CDR3 is 19 amino acids long. Germline V gives CDR1 SNHLY, CDR2 FYNNEI. CDR3 in DNA: TGTGCCAGCAGTGAGCTTTGGGACAGGGGGGCTGCAACTAATGAAAAACTGTTTTTT. It encodes CASSELWDRGAATNEKLFF.

The chain joins TRBV10-2 to TRBJ1-2; 8 nucleotides align to TRBD1. The CDR3 runs 15 residues. The J segment lost 7 bases and the V segment lost 3 bases, leaving 10 bases of the junction unmatched. Germline-derived CDR1 and CDR2 are WSHSY and SAAADI. The CDR3: CASSDRTGKGGGYTF. Written as DNA, the CDR3 is TGCGCCAGCAGTGACCGGACAGGGAAAGGAGGTGGCTACACCTTC.

This sequence joins TRBV15 and TRBJ2-3, with 8 positions matching TRBD2. CDR1 and CDR2 (germline): LNHNV, YYDKDF (reference sequence). The V and J ends lost 3 bases and 0 bases, in that order; junction bases with no gene match: 2. The CDR3 has 15 amino acids. In DNA, the CDR3 is TGTGCCACCAGCAGGCGGACTAGCAGCACAGATACGCAGTATTTT. Amino acid sequence: CATSRRTSSTDTQYF.

The V gene is TRBV4-1, the J gene TRBJ2-1; 10 bases agree with TRBD2. The CDR3 runs to 14 residues. V lost 4 bases, J lost 3 bases, and 0 bases stayed unmatched. The V gene's germline CDR1 is MGHRA and CDR2 YSYEKL. The CDR3 sequence: CASSRTSGYNEQFF. DNA for the CDR3: TGCGCCAGCAGCCGGACTAGCGGCTACAATGAGCAGTTCTTC.

The chain is built from TRBV6-6 and TRBJ1-6, with D perhaps matching TRBD1 (5 bases). This CDR3 contains 15 residues. Trimming pared 4 bases from V and 10 bases from J, leaving 17 bases between. Germline lookup yields CDR1 MNHNY and CDR2 SVGAGI (reference sequence). The CDR3 nucleotides read TGTGCCAGCAGTTTTCTTTCCTCCTCAGGGTCACCCCTCCACTTT. Protein sequence: CASSFLSSSGSPLHF.